The clone carrying this TCR beta chain is a singleton in its sample. CDR1 is MNHEY, CDR2 SMNVEV, per germline (reference sequence). V was shortened by 9 bases and J by 5 bases, with 16 bases between the two germline ends. CDR3 length: 13 amino acids. The hyperthyroidism was newly diagnosed and had lasted under 2 months; the patients were aged 18 to 65. An approximately 10 ml volume of fresh peripheral blood provided the PBMCs. These data are taken from a study of T cells in Graves' hyperthyroidism and ophthalmopathy. RNA transcripts served as the template for amplifying TCR beta CDR3 regions. A set of HTBI primers served as the primers for a first-round RT-PCR of the TCR CDR3. TCRdb used MiXCR to reprocess the multiplex PCR reads, holding one entry per CDR3 protein. The sample shows around 340,000 distinct CDR3 sequences, about 14% of them seen only once.

Sequenced input: blood. The chain combines TRBV27 with TRBJ1-2; D uncertain. The receptor's source is a woman under 40 with Graves' hyperthyroidism. CDR3 nucleotides: TGTGCCAGTGGTTTCGGCAGCGGGTATGGCTACACCTTC. Protein sequence: CASGFGSGYGYTF.